The next 11 T cell receptor beta chains were all read from a single sample in a study of response to subunit inactivated influenza vaccine (dated by TCRdb to the late 2010s). The sample's time point label, decoded: around 42 days after influenza vaccine administration. The library was made by RT-PCR. Reads for this sample came from an Illumina HiSeq 2500. The raw public data were reprocessed by TCRdb itself: fastp quality trimming at Q25, MiXCR clonotype calling, in-frame beta chains only. For every CDR3 protein sequence, its rows merge into one entry that carries the most common genes and DNA. The table for this sample lists fewer than 700,000 distinct CDR3 sequences; around 13% of them were counted only once. The ten largest account for about an eighth of the sample. The material was PBMCs from blood, obtained about 40 days after vaccination. The receptors come from a middle-aged man who received an inactivated influenza vaccine. Donor details come from another sample of the same person, matched by shared clones.

This clonotype turned up a few times. The chain uses TRBV4-3 and TRBJ2-2; 8 bases are a match to TRBD2. The CDR3 has 17 amino acids. With 0 bases clipped from V and 1 base from J, the junction kept 4 bases outside the gene matches. Per the germline V gene, CDR1 is LGHNA and CDR2 is YSLEER. The CDR3 loop reads CASSQDLAGGNTGELFF. The CDR3 nucleotides are TGCGCCAGCAGCCAAGATTTGGCGGGGGGGAACACCGGGGAGCTGTTTTTT.

This clonotype has a handful of counts. The chain has TRBV20-1 and TRBJ2-7; TRBD1 or TRBD2 may be the D gene (5 bases each). Germline V gene data show CDR1 as DFQATT and CDR2 as SNEGSKA (reference sequence). The CDR3 loop spans 12 amino acids. The V end was cut by 3 bases, the J end by 6 bases, with 12 bases between. As DNA, the CDR3 is TGCAGTGCTAGCGGGGCGAGCTCCGAGCAGTACTTC. It codes for CSASGASSEQYF.

The chain carries TRBV29-1 and TRBJ1-2; the match to TRBD1 covers 8 bases. Per germline, CDR1 SQVTM and CDR2 ANQGSEA. The length of the CDR3 is 17 residues. V shed 0 bases and J 1 base; nucleotides not matched to a gene: 10. This CDR3 reads CSVEDIQGAKFNYGYTF. CDR3 sequence (DNA): TGCAGCGTTGAAGATATCCAGGGGGCGAAATTTAACTATGGCTACACCTTC. Drawing the rest from reference TRBV29-1 and TRBJ1-2, the complete variable domain is SAVISQKPSRDICQRGTSLTIQCQVDSQVTMMFWYRQQPGQSLTLIATANQGSEATYESGFVIDKFPISRPNLTFSTLTVSNMSPEDSSIYLCSVEDIQGAKFNYGYTFGSGTRLTVV.

This clonotype was recorded a few times. The DNA of the CDR3 is TGTGCCATCGGCGGGGGGCGTTCAGATACGCAGTATTTT. This encodes CAIGGGRSDTQYF. V usage is TRBV10-3 and J usage is TRBJ2-3; the match to TRBD2 covers 8 bases. Germline values: CDR1 ENHRY, CDR2 SYGVKD. Trimming at V came to 8 bases and at J to 4 bases, leaving 5 bases not matched to a gene. The CDR3 is 13 residues long.

This chain joins TRBV29-1 and TRBJ2-3, with TRBD1 identical over 11 bases. Germline trimming cut 7 bases from V and 5 bases from J; bases unmatched to any gene: 5. The CDR3 consists of 13 residues. Germline V lookup: CDR1 SQVTM, CDR2 ANQGSEA. In nucleotides, the CDR3 is TGCAGCGGGGGACAGGGGGTAGGAGATACGCAGTATTTT. It codes for CSGGQGVGDTQYF.

On this clonotype itself: A read error is likely, as this CDR3 ends without the conserved phenylalanine or tryptophan. The CDR3, as DNA: TGTGCCAGCAGTTACTCACTGGTAGCACAGACCCAGTACATC. Translating gives CASSYSLVAQTQYI. V gene TRBV6-2 or TRBV6-3 combines with J gene TRBJ2-5; D is uncertain. V lost 0 bases to trimming and J lost 6 bases, with 11 bases between them. CDR1 is MNHEY and CDR2 is SVGEGT in the germline V gene. CDR3 length equals 14 residues.

This clonotype was observed a few times. The gene calls are TRBV5-1 and TRBJ2-7, with D possibly being TRBD1 (6 bases). V gave up 5 bases and J gave up 3 bases, with 15 bases separating them. Germline CDR1 SGHRS, CDR2 YFSETQ. This CDR3 region has 14 residues. The CDR3 nucleotides read TGCGCCAGCAGTCTGGACAGTTCCTACTACGAGCAGTACTTC. Protein product: CASSLDSSYYEQYF.

This clonotype was seen repeatedly, ten times or more. V gene TRBV7-2 combines with J gene TRBJ2-3; D call uncertain. The germline gives CDR1 SGHTA, CDR2 FQGNSA. V was pared by 6 bases and J by 3 bases, with 13 bases between. The CDR3 runs to 14 residues. CDR3: CASSQVVLTDTQYF. The CDR3 nucleotides are TGTGCCAGCAGTCAAGTCGTCCTTACAGATACGCAGTATTTT.

The rearrangement links TRBV15 to TRBJ1-5; no clear D. Germline V CDR1 and CDR2: LNHNV, YYDKDF (reference sequence). CDR3 length: 15 residues. Trimming cost V 0 bases and J 0 bases, with 6 bases left between them. The CDR3 is CATSRDILSNQPQHF. The CDR3 region has the DNA TGTGCCACCAGCAGAGACATCCTTAGCAATCAGCCCCAGCATTTT.

This clonotype turned up a few times. V gene TRBV28 combines with J gene TRBJ1-2, with no clear D. V was trimmed by 5 bases and J by 7 bases, leaving 11 bases between them. CDR1 MDHEN and CDR2 SYDVKM come from the germline V gene. The CDR3 consists of 12 residues. As DNA, the CDR3 is TGTGCCAGCAGTGCCAGAATATCTGGCTACACCTTC. Translating gives CASSARISGYTF.

There are a few counts of this clonotype. The V gene is TRBV6-2 or TRBV6-3, the J gene TRBJ2-7; maybe TRBD1 (6 bases). V was trimmed by 2 bases and J by 1 base, leaving 18 bases between them. The CDR3 consists of 17 residues. Germline V CDR1 and CDR2: MNHEY, SVGEGT. The CDR3 nucleotides are TGTGCCAGCAGTTACGGGGCAGGGGTCATGAGGTCCTACGAGCAGTACTTC. It codes for CASSYGAGVMRSYEQYF.